This record covers a single T cell receptor (beta chain). The antigen it binds to is not known. There are no base qualities to consult, and no much larger clone falls within one base. Library creation used the immunoSEQ multiplex PCR assay. A mixture of 60 forward primers for TCR Vbeta segments and 13 reverse primers for TCR Jbeta segments was used in the multiplex PCR. Amplification of the CDR3 region of rearranged TCR beta genes was performed with a multiplex PCR assay on genomic DNA. Amplified TCR beta libraries were sequenced as 87-base-pair reads on the Illumina HiSeq System. In the paper's pipeline: In a later analysis, some 80 million unique TCR beta chains were counted across the 500 to 850 repertoires, and roughly 11 million of these chains were shared by at least two donors. To remove PCR and sequencing errors, raw reads were error-corrected and collapsed into unique sequences using a nearest-neighbor algorithm that merged closely related sequences. To assign V, D and J gene segments, CDR3 sequences were aligned to IMGT reference sequences. For a sequence to be retained, a match of at least six nucleotides to both a V gene segment and a J gene segment was required. A rearrangement was called productive if the CDR3 had no stop codons and remained in frame with V and J, and every other rearrangement was called non-productive. Following IMGT convention, CDR3 was defined as the stretch from the second conserved V-encoded cysteine up to the conserved J-encoded phenylalanine. The earlier analysis of roughly 590 of the donors excluded any sequence lacking an unambiguous match to a single V gene segment. In an earlier analysis of about 590 of the donors, a V segment was called functional when productive rearrangements were above 56.7%, and segregating when the standard deviation between donors exceeded 5%. A statistical classification framework was built to diagnose cytomegalovirus status from the catalog of TCR beta chain sequences. A later analysis assigned V and J genes by comparing TCR nucleotide sequences with IMGT/GENE-DB human TR gene sequences. A later analysis assigned CDR3 sequences and most-parsimonious VDJ recombination scenarios with the TCRdist pipeline. In a later analysis, each TCR beta chain was defined by its CDR3 amino acid sequence together with its V-gene family, and reads lacking a unique V-gene family were excluded. As a way to deal with suspected cross-contamination and a sequencing artifact, a later analysis dropped approximately 570 nucleotide sequences that were highly shared and had low generation probability. In a later analysis, a clonal expansion index was calculated for each public chain from normalized within-repertoire ranks of inferred template counts. In a later analysis, generation probabilities were computed using a VDJ recombination model fitted to out-of-frame rearrangements, and the results were checked against IGoR. A later analysis scored TCR-TCR, TCR-HLA and TCR-CMV co-occurrence with hypergeometric tests, applying a repertoire-size bias correction to TCR pairs. A later analysis estimated false discovery rates by permuting HLA or CMV assignments 20 times. A later analysis grouped co-occurring TCRs with DBSCAN, adding TCRdist sequence similarity when clustering within HLA-allele-positive subsets. Repertoires with fewer than 30,000 or more than 120,000 public chains, plus five repertoires with anomalous nucleotide sharing, were excluded from co-occurrence clustering. The immuneACCESS repertoire file appears here via TCRdb, limited to in-frame rearrangements. These files lack a portion of the clones; in checked studies, under half of the deficit traces to unresolved V genes, and the cause of the others is not known. D and trimming were read from the DNA, whereas the V and J calls and clone size are those reported in that table. This sample is represented by more than 150,000 clones; approximately 84% of them were singletons. The ten largest make up less than 0.3% of the sample.

Trimming leaves V shorter by 6 bases and J shorter by 6 bases, with the junction holding 11 bases beyond the gene matches. From a lookup of the germline V gene (reference sequence), CDR1 and CDR2 are LNHDA and SQIVND. The CDR3 runs 14 residues from the cysteine to the phenylalanine. The only DNA kept is the CDR3, 42 bases in frame from the first base. This entry is derived from a study of cytomegalovirus exposure and HLA in healthy donors (dated 2017 in TCRdb). For context, the study as a whole: An earlier analysis of 587 of the donors reported around 280 Gb of sequence data and 117 million unique TCR beta sequences obtained from roughly 180 million T cells. Using immunosequencing, the study profiled T cell repertoires from 500 to 800 subjects and related those repertoires to cytomegalovirus serostatus. An early release covering some 640 HLA-typed donors comprised about 310 gigabases of sequencing data and 65 million to 100 million unique TCR sequences. Besides the first cohort of 666 subjects, a separate validation cohort made up of over a hundred different subjects was used. The study combined high-throughput TCR immunosequencing, statistical association of individual TCRs with disease status, and machine learning to predict cytomegalovirus infection status. In the later analysis, no new phenotypic data were used to find candidate immune exposures; instead, reliance was placed on TCR beta sequences and their occurrence across donors. Both class I and class II loci were covered by HLA typing, at four-digit resolution. To decide whether each TCR beta V gene segment behaved as functional or pseudogenic, an earlier analysis of 587 of the donors relied on high-throughput TCR beta sequencing. The number of typed donors differed by locus: about 629-630 for A, B, C, DRB1 and DQB1; roughly 510 for DQA1; approximately 610 for DPA1; and 400 to 480 for DPB1. Donor age, sex, ethnicity and CMV serostatus were compiled together with the repertoire data. Every repertoire in the discovery cohort had been generated on one and the same sequencing platform. Across approximately 400 genotyped donors of the cohort, an average of about 240,000 unique TCR beta nucleotide sequences per donor were sequenced, and approximately 17% of those sequences were non-productive. In a later analysis, previously published TCR beta repertoires from several hundred donors were re-analyzed and high-resolution HLA genotyping was added so that TCR occurrence patterns could be studied. The study aimed to test whether cataloging public T cell receptors could reveal signatures of past pathogen exposure. In a later genetic analysis, genome-wide SNP genotypes for about three fifths of the roughly 670 donors were used, and that subset was treated as a discovery cohort. The genetic ancestry cluster associated with self-reported Caucasian donors included 70% to 85% of the approximately 410 genotyped donors. Because of strong linkage in the cohort, roughly five DR-DQ haplotypes were treated as single units for association and clustering. General conclusions and limits of the study: A total of 150 or so TCR beta chains were listed by the study as associated with cytomegalovirus. V-gene and J-gene trimming of TCR beta chains was associated with a missense DCLRE1C variant in a later genetic analysis, and the association was replicated in an independent cohort. Linkage disequilibrium might explain the correlated functional status among segregating V segments, but an unknown experimental factor could not be excluded. Compared with the roughly 700-donor mean, donors in an Asian-associated ancestry cluster had fewer N-insertions in productive TCRs, according to a later genetic analysis. In a later analysis, the rate of TCR association differed among HLA loci, with DRB1 alleles having the most associated TCRs and HLA-C alleles having the fewest. A further reported finding was that TCR beta sequences accurately predicted the HLA-A and HLA-B alleles for most subjects in the first cohort. It was suggested by the authors that the approach could potentially be generalized to other disease states and immunological phenotypes. An earlier analysis of approximately 570 of the donors showed that most TCR beta V segments appeared in productive rearrangements either about 87% or about 30% of the time, which broadly matched IMGT annotations. In a later analysis, HLA-associated TCR beta chains showed more clonal expansion and lower generation probabilities than non-associated chains that were equally common. According to a later analysis, most CMV-associated TCR beta chains appeared to be HLA-restricted, and the HLA associations seemed to be driven largely by CMV exposure. When HLA alleles, especially DR and DQ, strongly co-occurred, TCR associations were difficult to assign to individual alleles. Because counts were too low, seventeen rarely observed V segments, including chromosome 9 orphons, were excluded from the earlier analysis of roughly 580 of the donors. Only TCR beta chains were sequenced in this cohort, and the absence of alpha or paired-chain data limited detectable features. HLA typing was unavailable for some donors at each locus, so association tests used only the typed subset. In a later analysis, around 17,000 TCR beta sequences were associated with specific HLA alleles at a false discovery rate of 0.05. The 87-base-pair reads could not distinguish some IMGT-functional V segments, including TRBV6-2 and TRBV6-3, so those segments were excluded. According to a later analysis, parvovirus B19, influenza, CMV and Epstein-Barr virus appeared linked to several top co-occurrence clusters. The classifier was reported to diagnose cytomegalovirus status with high specificity and sensitivity in both the original cohort and the validation cohort. A group of highly shared sequence variants was considered likely to be a technical artifact of the sequencing pipeline. In vitro tests confirmed that three of the cytomegalovirus-associated TCR beta chains recognize cytomegalovirus antigens. CMV serostatus was the only immune exposure information available for the cohort. Presence/absence analyses assumed roughly uniform sequencing depth across donors, an assumption that may not hold. Most TCR sequences were seen in very few donors, while some public TCRs were found in many individuals.

The cohort consisted of hundreds of healthy bone marrow donors. At the time of sampling, all cohort members were nominally healthy, though unrecorded immune exposures were likely present. The donor tested CMV seronegative and was one of the 352 seronegative cohort members. Every donor gave a peripheral blood sample, and the peripheral blood mononuclear cells from that sample were used for TCR beta sequencing. Genomic DNA extraction from the blood cell samples was performed with the Qiagen DNeasy Blood Extraction Kit. Source material: PBMCs. This TCR came from a girl less than two years old in good health and CMV-seronegative. The chain joins TRBV19 to TRBJ2-7; 7 middle bases align to TRBD1. The CDR3 loop reads CASRKRDSLCEQYF. Read as DNA, the sequence is TGTGCCAGTAGAAAAAGGGACAGTTTATGCGAGCAGTACTTC. Where the CDR3 stops, the reference TRBV19 and TRBJ2-7 genes take over; the full variable domain is DGGITQSPKYLFRKEGQNVTLSCEQNLNHDAMYWYRQDPGQGLRLIYYSQIVNDFQKGDIAEGYSVSREKKESFPLTVTSAQKNPTAFYLCASRKRDSLCEQYFGPGTRLTVT.